The source of this T cell receptor beta chain is a study of cytomegalovirus exposure and HLA in healthy donors. This PCR relied on a set of 60 Vbeta primers and 13 Jbeta primers. Assay used: immunoSEQ multiplex PCR; TCRdb lists only in-frame clones, some missing. The sample includes some 130,000 clones, over 70% of them seen just once. About this clone: Its antigen is still unknown.

Findings of the study overall: The productive fraction for most TCR beta V segments was about 87% or about 30% in an earlier analysis. Of the V segments, some could not be distinguished, including TRBV6-2 and TRBV6-3, and were excluded. Sequences of the TCR beta chain were said to predict the HLA-A and HLA-B alleles of most subjects accurately.

The length of the CDR3 is 15 residues. CDR1 and CDR2 (germline): SGHVS, FQNEAQ. The trim removed 5 bases at V and 7 bases at J, leaving 8 bases unmatched. Nominally healthy donors provided the samples, though records likely missed some immune exposures. Sequenced input: PBMCs. This TCR was sampled from a middle-aged woman in good health and CMV-seronegative. The chain has TRBV7-8 and TRBJ2-1, with TRBD1 matching over 10 bases. Here the CDR3 DNA reads TGTGCCAGCAGCGCATCGACAGGGGGCTATAATGAGCAGTTCTTC. Its translation: CASSASTGGYNEQFF. The complete variable domain, with remaining parts taken from reference TRBV7-8 and TRBJ2-1, reads GAGVSQSPRYKVAKRGQDVALRCDPISGHVSLFWYQQALGQGPEFLTYFQNEAQLDKSGLPSDRFFAERPEGSVSTLKIQRTQQEDSAVYLCASSASTGGYNEQFFGPGTRLTVL.